The rows below give T cell receptor beta chains drawn from one sample of a study of blood T cell repertoires in COVID-19. Clones were sequenced by immunoSEQ multiplex PCR, and TCRdb holds only the in-frame ones, with some missing. Among hundreds of thousands of clones, approximately 86% were seen once, and the ten largest hold 3.5% to 5.5%. Sequenced: PBMCs or T cells enriched from blood (not recorded which). Receptors were obtained from a woman aged 25 to 39 who had been exposed to COVID-19. Both conserved end residues are part of each CDR3. A D gene is named only where the DNA matches it firmly. Clone size, where shown, is once, few, many, or a class for clones that have expanded.

D	J	size	V	DNA	CDR3
-	TRBJ1-1	-	TRBV27	TGTGCCAGCACCCCCACTTCGGACACTGAAGCTTTCTTT	CASTPTSDTEAFF
TRBD2	TRBJ2-7	-	TRBV27	TGTGCCAGCAGTTTATCAGGTAGCGGGGCCTCCTACGAGCAGTACTTC	CASSLSGSGASYEQYF
-	TRBJ2-4	-	TRBV19	TGTGCCAGTAGTATTGGAGCGGTAATAGCCAAAAACATTCAGTACTTC	CASSIGAVIAKNIQYF
TRBD2	TRBJ2-4	-	TRBV19	TGTGCCAGCAAGACCCTTAGCGGGGCTAAAAACATTCAGTACTTC	CASKTLSGAKNIQYF
-	TRBJ2-2	-	TRBV28	TGTGCCGGGGGGACTCGGGACACCGGGGAGCTGTTTTTT	CAGGTRDTGELFF
-	TRBJ1-3	-	TRBV6-5	TGTGCCAGCCGCATTGACTTCTCTGGAAACACCATATATTTT	CASRIDFSGNTIYF
-	TRBJ1-1	-	TRBV12-5	TGTGCTAGTGGTTCCTGGACAGTTAACACTGAAGCTTTCTTT	CASGSWTVNTEAFF
-	TRBJ2-7	-	TRBV30	TGTGCCTGGAGTGGACTTAGTGGGCAGTACTTC	CAWSGLSGQYF
TRBD2	TRBJ2-3	-	TRBV28	TGTGCCAGCAGTTTAGCGGGGGGGCGGTACACAGATACGCAGTATTTT	CASSLAGGRYTDTQYF
TRBD1	TRBJ2-7	once	TRBV10-3	TGTGCCATCAGGCCGGGACAGGAACGCTACGAGCAGTACTTC	CAIRPGQERYEQYF